Reported below is one T cell receptor (beta chain). Its antigen is not known. Together with a sample-barcoded 5' primer, a J-beta primer mix was included in a second PCR lasting about 6 to 11 cycles. TCRdb fed the 5' RACE reads into MiXCR, producing one record per CDR3 protein. The repertoire includes roughly 1,500,000 distinct CDR3 sequences, 35% to 45% of them detected once, and 7% to 9.5% sits in the top ten. These data are taken from a study of blood T cells in healthy people across ages. Study conclusions and caveats: Investigators treated diversity estimates from one million T cells as underestimates.

CDR1 is DFQATT, CDR2 SNEGSKA, per germline (reference sequence). The CDR3 is 12 amino acids. Trimming removed 3 bases at V and 7 bases at J, with 12 bases between. Sequenced: blood. This clonotype was obtained from a young woman in good health. This chain joins TRBV20-1 and TRBJ1-2, with D unresolved. The CDR3 DNA is TGCAGTGCTAGTGACGGGGAGCGTGGCTACACCTTC. Protein product: CSASDGERGYTF.